This entry concerns a single TCR beta chain. Its antigen is unidentified. These data come from a study of cytomegalovirus exposure and HLA in healthy donors. Findings of the study overall: TCR sequences were mostly rare, though some public TCRs occurred in many donors. Published work reported that the classifier diagnosed cytomegalovirus status with high specificity and sensitivity. The CMV antigen specificity of a few CMV-associated chains was confirmed through in vitro analysis.

The length of the CDR3 is 15 residues. In germline, CDR1 is KGHSH, CDR2 LQKENI. V was trimmed by 3 bases and J by 7 bases, leaving 19 bases between them. In the PCR, 60 Vbeta and 13 Jbeta primers were used. Using immunoSEQ multiplex PCR, the repertoire was profiled, and TCRdb retains in-frame clones only, with some absent. The table has about 130,000 clones, roughly 79% seen once. The source material was PBMCs. The chain carries TRBV18 and TRBJ2-7, with a weak D call TRBD1 (6 bases). This receptor was obtained from a boy younger than 10 in good health and CMV-seronegative. CDR3 coding DNA: TGTGCCAGCTCACCTAAGACAGGAGAGGGAGTGGAGCAGTACGTC. It codes for CASSPKTGEGVEQYV.